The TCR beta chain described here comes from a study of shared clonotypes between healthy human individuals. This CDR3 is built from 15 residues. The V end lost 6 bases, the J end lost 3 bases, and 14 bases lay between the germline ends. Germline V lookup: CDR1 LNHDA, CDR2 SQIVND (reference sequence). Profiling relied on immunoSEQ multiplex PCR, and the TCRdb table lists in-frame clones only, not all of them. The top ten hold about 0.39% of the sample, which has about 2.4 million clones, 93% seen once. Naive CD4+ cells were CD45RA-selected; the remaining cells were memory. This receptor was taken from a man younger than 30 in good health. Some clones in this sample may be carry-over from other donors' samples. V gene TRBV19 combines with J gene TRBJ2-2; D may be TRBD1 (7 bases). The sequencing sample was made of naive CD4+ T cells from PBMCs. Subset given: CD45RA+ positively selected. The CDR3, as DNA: TGTGCCAGTAGAAAACAGGGGACTTACACCGGGGAGCTGTTTTTT. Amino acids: CASRKQGTYTGELFF.